These T cell receptor beta chains were read from a single sample in a study of cytomegalovirus exposure and HLA in healthy donors. The data were produced by immunoSEQ multiplex PCR, yet TCRdb's version contains in-frame clones alone and is incomplete. The top ten hold about 5.8% of the sample, which has 150,000 to 200,000 clones, about nine tenths seen once. Sequences were obtained from PBMCs. All receptors come from a woman under 40 in good health and CMV-seronegative. CDR3s leave out the opening cysteine and the closing phenylalanine or tryptophan. Fields, in order: J gene, V gene, CDR3 protein.

J gene: TRBJ1-2
V gene: TRBV4-1
CDR3 protein: ASSQVGDRGPSYGYT

J gene: TRBJ2-7
V gene: TRBV4-2
CDR3 protein: ASSEVGAGGYYEQY

J gene: TRBJ2-1
V gene: TRBV5-6
CDR3 protein: ASSMDYSYNEQF

J gene: TRBJ2-5
V gene: TRBV5-1
CDR3 protein: ASSLGTGGATIQETQY

J gene: TRBJ1-1
V gene: TRBV13
CDR3 protein: ASSLGPGDVRAF

J gene: TRBJ2-7
V gene: TRBV27
CDR3 protein: ASSSPRDRRAYEQY

J gene: TRBJ2-1
V gene: TRBV5-1
CDR3 protein: ASSVTPGTGYNEQF

J gene: TRBJ2-7
V gene: TRBV9
CDR3 protein: ASSVAPAYEQY

J gene: TRBJ2-7
V gene: TRBV2
CDR3 protein: ASGQGVGEQY

J gene: TRBJ1-5
V gene: TRBV18
CDR3 protein: ASSPRDRGLQPQH

J gene: TRBJ1-2
V gene: TRBV6-6
CDR3 protein: ASSYRGEGTGYT

J gene: TRBJ2-7
V gene: TRBV21-1
CDR3 protein: ASTFTGGHEQY

J gene: TRBJ1-3
V gene: TRBV4-2
CDR3 protein: ASSQTGDSSGNTIY

J gene: TRBJ2-1
V gene: TRBV6-5
CDR3 protein: ASSYVGQGIHEQF

J gene: TRBJ2-7
V gene: TRBV27
CDR3 protein: ASSFLADRINLEQY

J gene: TRBJ2-1
V gene: TRBV2
CDR3 protein: ASLPGSLYNEQF